What follows are 14 T cell receptor beta chains derived from one specimen sequenced in a study of shared clonotypes between healthy human individuals. Generated by immunoSEQ multiplex PCR, the TCRdb table keeps only in-frame clones and is missing some. Among approximately 700,000 clones listed, 73% were seen once. The specimen was memory CD4+ T cells sorted from blood. Subset denoted: CD45RA-negative fraction. The receptors were sampled from a young woman in good health.

The chain joins TRBV7-2 to TRBJ1-5; 8 nucleotides agree with TRBD1. This CDR3 spans 15 amino acids. Germline trimming cut 2 bases from V and 1 base from J; bases unmatched to any gene: 1. CDR1 and CDR2 (germline): SGHTA, FQGNSA. The CDR3 region is CASSLRTGSNQPQHF. DNA for the CDR3: TGTGCCAGCAGCTTACGGACAGGGAGCAATCAGCCCCAGCATTTT. Full variable domain (outside the CDR3, taken from reference TRBV7-2 and TRBJ1-5): GAGVSQSPSNKVTEKGKDVELRCDPISGHTALYWYRQSLGQGLEFLIYFQGNSAPDKSGLPSDRFSAERTGGSVSTLTIQRTQQEDSAVYLCASSLRTGSNQPQHFGDGTRLSIL.

The J gene is TRBJ2-1, the V gene TRBV5-4; 8 bases agree with TRBD2. J was trimmed by 4 bases and V by 4 bases; bases with no gene match: 7. CDR1 is SGHNT and CDR2 is YYREEE in the germline V gene (reference sequence). CDR3 size: 15 residues. CDR3 region: CASSKLAEEYNEQFF. CDR3 in DNA: TGTGCCAGCAGCAAACTAGCGGAGGAATACAATGAGCAGTTCTTC. Full variable domain (outside the CDR3, taken from reference TRBV5-4 and TRBJ2-1): ETGVTQSPTHLIKTRGQQVTLRCSSQSGHNTVSWYQQALGQGPQFIFQYYREEENGRGNFPPRFSGLQFPNYSSELNVNALELDDSALYLCASSKLAEEYNEQFFGPGTRLTVL.

This chain joins TRBV5-4 and TRBJ1-5, with 8 positions matching TRBD1. There are 16 residues in the CDR3. J gave up 5 bases and V 4 bases, and 11 bases lay outside the gene matches. Germline V gene lookup returns CDR1 SGHNT and CDR2 YYREEE (reference sequence). In DNA, the CDR3 is TGTGCCAGCAGCATTGCAGGGGGCGGTGGCGATCAGCCCCAGCATTTT. Residues: CASSIAGGGGDQPQHF.

The gene calls are TRBV10-1 and TRBJ2-7; TRBD1 or TRBD2 may be the D gene (5 bases each). The CDR3 runs 13 residues. Trimming stripped 6 bases from V and 2 bases from J, with 11 bases between. Looked up from germline, CDR1 is WNHNN and CDR2 is SYGVQD (reference sequence). The DNA of the CDR3 is TGCGCCAGCAGCCGGGACCTCGCCTACGAGCAGTACTTC. Translated, it gives CASSRDLAYEQYF.

V and J are TRBV5-6 and TRBJ1-5; tentative D call: TRBD1 (6 bases). The V end was cut by 0 bases, the J end by 7 bases, with 8 bases between. This CDR3 has 13 residues. Per germline, CDR1 SGHDT and CDR2 YYEEEE. The CDR3, as DNA: TGTGCCAGCAGCTTGGCAGGGGAACAGCCCCAGCATTTT. Translation gives CASSLAGEQPQHF.

J is TRBJ2-7 and V is TRBV6-5, with 12 bases that match TRBD2. Trimming at V came to 2 bases and at J to 5 bases, leaving 4 bases not matched to a gene. This CDR3 is built from 15 residues. The germline gives CDR1 MNHEY, CDR2 SVGAGI. CDR3 sequence (DNA): TGTGCCAGCAGTTACCTAGCGGGAGGGCCCCACGAGCAGTACTTC. Translated: CASSYLAGGPHEQYF.

The gene calls are TRBV7-2 and TRBJ2-1; weak D call: TRBD2 (6 bases). The germline V gene has CDR1 SGHTA and CDR2 FQGNSA. Trimming stripped 1 base from V and 6 bases from J, with 16 bases between. This CDR3 comprises 16 residues. CDR3 sequence reads: CASSLVGGPLGNEQFF. In DNA, the CDR3 is TGTGCCAGCAGCTTAGTGGGGGGACCCTTGGGCAATGAGCAGTTCTTC. The full variable domain, in which reference TRBV7-2 and TRBJ2-1 provide the parts outside the CDR3, is GAGVSQSPSNKVTEKGKDVELRCDPISGHTALYWYRQSLGQGLEFLIYFQGNSAPDKSGLPSDRFSAERTGGSVSTLTIQRTQQEDSAVYLCASSLVGGPLGNEQFFGPGTRLTVL.

In DNA, the CDR3 is TGCAGCGTTGAAAATACAGCCCATGGCTACACCTTC. It yields the protein CSVENTAHGYTF. The V gene is TRBV29-1, the J gene TRBJ1-2, with D hard to call. Germline CDR1 is SQVTM and CDR2 is ANQGSEA. Trimming took off 2 bases at V and 6 bases at J, with 10 bases between the two ends. The CDR3 has 12 amino acids.

The chain is built from TRBV4-1 and TRBJ2-5, with 7 nucleotides matching TRBD2. V lost 4 bases to trimming and J lost 3 bases; unmatched junction nucleotides: 11. This CDR3 contains 16 residues. CDR1 and CDR2 from the germline V gene are MGHRA and YSYEKL. The CDR3 spells CASSPPLLSGKETQYF. The CDR3 coding sequence is TGCGCCAGCAGCCCTCCCCTACTCAGCGGGAAAGAGACCCAGTACTTC.

This clone was recorded only once. One end of the junction varies from germline; a read error may be responsible. V is TRBV19 and J is TRBJ1-1; D is perhaps TRBD1 (6 bases). CDR1 is LNHDA and CDR2 is SQIVND in the germline V gene (reference sequence). The CDR3 covers 10 residues. The CDR3 sequence is CTGAYTEAFF. As DNA, the CDR3 is TGCACGGGGGCCTACACTGAAGCTTTCTTT.

This clone appeared a few times. A junction end diverges from the germline sequence, so it may reflect a read error. The V call is TRBV29-1, the J call TRBJ1-2; D is perhaps TRBD1 (5 bases). The CDR3 runs 12 residues. Germline lookup yields CDR1 SQVTM and CDR2 ANQGSEA. CDR3 sequence (DNA): TGCAGCGTAGAAGGGGCCTATTGGGGCTACACCTTC. Amino acid sequence: CSVEGAYWGYTF. Together with reference TRBV29-1 and TRBJ1-2, the CDR3 gives the full variable domain: SAVISQKPSRDICQRGTSLTIQCQVDSQVTMMFWYRQQPGQSLTLIATANQGSEATYESGFVIDKFPISRPNLTFSTLTVSNMSPEDSSIYLCSVEGAYWGYTFGSGTRLTVV.

This chain joins TRBV10-2 and TRBJ1-2, with 7 bases aligning to TRBD1. The V gene's germline CDR1 is WSHSY and CDR2 SAAADI. Losses at the gene ends were 7 bases for V and 0 bases for J; bases not matched to a gene: 14. CDR3 length: 17 amino acids. For the CDR3, the DNA is TGCGCCAGCACTGGTATCCTCCACAGGGGCCCTAACTATGGCTACACCTTC. It yields the protein CASTGILHRGPNYGYTF.

This clone was counted only a few times. The chain links TRBV19 to TRBJ1-5; D might be TRBD1 (6 bases). The CDR3 has 14 residues. V was cut by 7 bases and J by 4 bases, with 14 bases left in between. In germline, CDR1 is LNHDA, CDR2 SQIVND (reference sequence). The CDR3 loop is CASKIGQTNQPQHF. In DNA, the CDR3 is TGTGCCAGTAAAATAGGACAGACAAATCAGCCCCAGCATTTT.

This chain connects TRBV6-6 to TRBJ2-7; D is unclear. V lost 6 bases to trimming and J lost 6 bases, with 6 bases between them. Germline V lookup: CDR1 MNHNY, CDR2 SVGAGI (reference sequence). The CDR3 is 10 amino acids. CDR3 sequence reads: CASSQIEQYF. In nucleotides, the CDR3 is TGTGCCAGCAGCCAAATCGAGCAGTACTTC.